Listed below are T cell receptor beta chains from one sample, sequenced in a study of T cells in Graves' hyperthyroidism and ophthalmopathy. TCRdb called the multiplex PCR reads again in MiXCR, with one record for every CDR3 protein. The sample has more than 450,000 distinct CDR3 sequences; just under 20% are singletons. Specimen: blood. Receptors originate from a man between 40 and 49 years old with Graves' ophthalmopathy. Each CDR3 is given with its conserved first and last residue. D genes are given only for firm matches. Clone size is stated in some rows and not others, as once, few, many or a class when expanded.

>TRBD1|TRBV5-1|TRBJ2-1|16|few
CASSLSTGGPYNEQFF
TGCGCCAGCAGCTTATCAACAGGGGGTCCCTACAATGAGCAGTTCTTC
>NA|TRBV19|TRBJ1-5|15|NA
CASSIDWGRDQPQHF
TGTGCCAGTAGTATAGATTGGGGCAGGGATCAGCCCCAGCATTTT
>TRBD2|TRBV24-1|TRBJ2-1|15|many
CATSRGLAGVSEQFF
TGTGCCACCAGTCGAGGACTAGCGGGAGTTAGTGAGCAGTTCTTC
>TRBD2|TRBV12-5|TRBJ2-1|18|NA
CASATVASGLSGYNEQFF
TGTGCTAGTGCCACGGTGGCTAGCGGGTTGAGCGGGTACAATGAGCAGTTCTTC
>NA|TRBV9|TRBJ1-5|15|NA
CASSAPGMGNQPQHF
TGTGCCAGCAGCGCCCCCGGGATGGGCAATCAGCCCCAGCATTTT
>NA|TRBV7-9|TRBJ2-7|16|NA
CASSSLTRGASYEQYF
TGTGCCAGCAGCTCCCTGACTAGAGGGGCCTCCTACGAGCAGTACTTC
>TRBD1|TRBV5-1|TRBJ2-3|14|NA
CASSPTGVGDTQYF
TGCGCCAGCAGCCCCACAGGGGTGGGAGATACGCAGTATTTT
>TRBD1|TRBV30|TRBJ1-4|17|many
CAWSVARTGATNEKLFF
TGTGCCTGGAGTGTCGCCCGGACAGGAGCAACTAATGAAAAACTGTTTTTT
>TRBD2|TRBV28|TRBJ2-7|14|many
CASYSGSKRGEQYF
TGTGCCAGCTATAGCGGGAGTAAAAGAGGCGAGCAGTACTTC
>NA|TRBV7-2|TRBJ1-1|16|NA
CASSTNRASMNTEAFF
TGTGCCAGCAGCACCAACAGGGCGTCCATGAACACTGAAGCTTTCTTT
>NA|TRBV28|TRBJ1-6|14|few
CASRGTRLNSPLHF
TGTGCCAGCAGGGGGACAAGGCTAAATTCACCCCTCCACTTT
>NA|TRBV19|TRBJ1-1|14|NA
CASSIEGTNTEAFF
TGTGCCAGTAGTATTGAGGGTACGAACACTGAAGCTTTCTTT
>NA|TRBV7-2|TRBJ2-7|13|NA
CASSLRVLDEQYF
TGTGCCAGCAGCTTGAGGGTGTTGGACGAGCAGTACTTC
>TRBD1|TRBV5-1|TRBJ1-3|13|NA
CASSRQGWNTIYF
TGCGCCAGCAGCCGACAGGGGTGGAACACCATATATTTT
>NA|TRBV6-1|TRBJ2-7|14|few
CASSPWTANYEQYF
TGTGCCAGCAGTCCATGGACAGCTAACTACGAGCAGTACTTC
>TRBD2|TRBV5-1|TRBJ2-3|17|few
CASSTGLAGGLTDTQYF
TGCGCCAGCAGCACGGGACTAGCGGGGGGACTCACAGATACGCAGTATTTT
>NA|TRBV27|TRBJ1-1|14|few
CASRVAFEDTEAFF
TGTGCCAGCAGGGTCGCCTTCGAGGACACTGAAGCTTTCTTT
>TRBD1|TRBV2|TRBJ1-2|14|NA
CASSDGQGTSGYTF
TGTGCCAGCAGTGACGGACAGGGGACGAGTGGCTACACCTTC
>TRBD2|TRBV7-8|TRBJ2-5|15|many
CASSPEAGGQETQYF
TGTGCCAGCAGCCCCGAGGCGGGGGGGCAAGAGACCCAGTACTTC
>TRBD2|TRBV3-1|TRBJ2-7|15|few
CASSQTSGGNYEQYF
TGTGCCAGCAGCCAGACTAGCGGGGGGAACTACGAGCAGTACTTC
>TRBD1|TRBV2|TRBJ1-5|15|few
CASSETWTGNQPQHF
TGTGCCAGCAGTGAAACATGGACAGGGAATCAGCCCCAGCATTTT
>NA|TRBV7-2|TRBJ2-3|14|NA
CASSPALAADTQYF
TGTGCCAGCAGCCCCGCCCTAGCAGCGGATACGCAGTATTTT
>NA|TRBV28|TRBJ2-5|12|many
CATDGGQETQYF
TGTGCCACTGATGGGGGCCAAGAGACCCAGTACTTC
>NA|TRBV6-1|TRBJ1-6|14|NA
CASSEMGGNSPLHF
TGTGCCAGCAGCGAGATGGGGGGTAATTCACCCCTCCACTTT
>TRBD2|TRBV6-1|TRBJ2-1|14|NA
CASNPSGIYNEQFF
TGTGCCAGCAACCCTAGCGGGATTTACAATGAGCAGTTCTTC
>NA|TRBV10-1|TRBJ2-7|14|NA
CASSEGQFTYEQYF
TGCGCCAGCAGTGAGGGTCAGTTTACCTACGAGCAGTACTTC
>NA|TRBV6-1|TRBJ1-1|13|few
CASNPTGYTEAFF
TGTGCCAGCAATCCTACAGGGTATACTGAAGCTTTCTTT
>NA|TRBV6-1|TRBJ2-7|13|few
CASRGPGGYEQYF
TGTGCCAGCAGGGGTCCAGGCGGCTACGAGCAGTACTTC
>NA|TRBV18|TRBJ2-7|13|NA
CASSPPAGNEQYF
TGTGCCAGCTCACCACCGGCGGGTAACGAGCAGTACTTC
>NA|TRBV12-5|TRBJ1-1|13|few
CASRSALGTEAFF
TGTGCTAGTCGGTCTGCCCTCGGGACTGAAGCTTTCTTT
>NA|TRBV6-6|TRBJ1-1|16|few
CASSYFSAIRMTEAFF
TGTGCCAGCAGTTACTTCTCCGCTATACGTATGACTGAAGCTTTCTTT
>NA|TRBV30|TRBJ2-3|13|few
CAWRPSKEDTQYF
TGTGCCTGGAGACCAAGTAAGGAAGATACGCAGTATTTT
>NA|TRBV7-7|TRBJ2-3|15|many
CASSLAPSSTDTQYF
TGTGCTAGCAGCTTAGCGCCCAGTAGCACAGATACGCAGTATTTT
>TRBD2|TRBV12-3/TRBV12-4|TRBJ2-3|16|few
CASSPRLAGVSDTQYF
TGTGCCAGCAGTCCCCGACTAGCGGGGGTGTCAGATACGCAGTATTTT
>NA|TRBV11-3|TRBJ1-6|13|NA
CASSLEANSPLHF
TGTGCCAGCAGCTTAGAGGCCAATTCACCCCTCCACTTT
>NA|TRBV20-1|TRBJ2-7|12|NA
CSAPLSLGEQYF
TGCAGTGCTCCCCTTTCACTCGGCGAGCAGTACTTC
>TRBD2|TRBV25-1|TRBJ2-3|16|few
CASSVGGTIREDTQYF
TGTGCCAGCAGTGTAGGCGGGACTATACGGGAGGATACGCAGTATTTT
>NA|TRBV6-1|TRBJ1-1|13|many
CATVENANTEAFF
TGTGCCACGGTGGAGAATGCGAACACTGAAGCTTTCTTT
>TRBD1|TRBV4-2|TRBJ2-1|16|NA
CASSHSTGGASNEQFF
TGTGCCAGCAGCCATTCTACAGGGGGCGCATCCAATGAGCAGTTCTTC
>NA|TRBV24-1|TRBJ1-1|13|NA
CATSDSRGFEAFF
TGTGCCACCAGTGATTCGCGCGGCTTTGAAGCTTTCTTT
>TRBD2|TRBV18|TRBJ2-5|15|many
CASSPQSGRSETQYF
TGTGCCAGCTCACCACAGAGCGGGAGATCAGAGACCCAGTACTTC
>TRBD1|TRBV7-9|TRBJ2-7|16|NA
CASSFRPGTVNYEQYF
TGTGCCAGCAGCTTTAGGCCCGGGACAGTTAATTACGAGCAGTACTTC
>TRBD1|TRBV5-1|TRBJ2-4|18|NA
CASSLKGQGRLAKNIQYF
TGCGCCAGCAGCTTAAAGGGACAGGGGCGTCTAGCCAAAAACATTCAGTACTTC